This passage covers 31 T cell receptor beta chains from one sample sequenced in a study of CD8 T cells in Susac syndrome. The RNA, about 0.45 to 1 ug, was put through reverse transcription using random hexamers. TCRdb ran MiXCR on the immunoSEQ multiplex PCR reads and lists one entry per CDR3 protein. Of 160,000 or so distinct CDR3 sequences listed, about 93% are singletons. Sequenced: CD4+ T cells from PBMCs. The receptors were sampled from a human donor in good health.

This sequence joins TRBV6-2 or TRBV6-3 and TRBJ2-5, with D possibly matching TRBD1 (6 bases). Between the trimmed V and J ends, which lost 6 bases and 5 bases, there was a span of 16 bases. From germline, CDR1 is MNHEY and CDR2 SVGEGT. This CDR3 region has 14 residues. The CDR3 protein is CASRIQGGRETQYF. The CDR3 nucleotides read TGTGCCAGCAGGATACAGGGCGGTCGGGAGACCCAGTACTTC.

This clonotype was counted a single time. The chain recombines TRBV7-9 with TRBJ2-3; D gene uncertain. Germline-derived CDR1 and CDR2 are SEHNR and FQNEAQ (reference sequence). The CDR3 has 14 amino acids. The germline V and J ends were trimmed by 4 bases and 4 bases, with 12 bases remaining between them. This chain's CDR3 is CASSSQPVADTQYF. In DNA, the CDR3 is TGTGCCAGCAGCTCCCAACCCGTGGCAGATACGCAGTATTTT.

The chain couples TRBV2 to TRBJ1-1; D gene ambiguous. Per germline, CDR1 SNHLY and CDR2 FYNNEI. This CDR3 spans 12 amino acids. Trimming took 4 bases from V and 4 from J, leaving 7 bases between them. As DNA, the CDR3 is TGTGCCAGCAGTGTCCTTGGCACTGAAGCTTTCTTT. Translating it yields CASSVLGTEAFF.

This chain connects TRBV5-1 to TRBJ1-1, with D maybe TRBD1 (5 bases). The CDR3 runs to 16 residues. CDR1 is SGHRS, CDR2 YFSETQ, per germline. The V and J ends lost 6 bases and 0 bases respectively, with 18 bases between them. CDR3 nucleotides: TGCGCCAGCATGAAGGGGCCGCACGGGATGAACACTGAAGCTTTCTTT. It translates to CASMKGPHGMNTEAFF.

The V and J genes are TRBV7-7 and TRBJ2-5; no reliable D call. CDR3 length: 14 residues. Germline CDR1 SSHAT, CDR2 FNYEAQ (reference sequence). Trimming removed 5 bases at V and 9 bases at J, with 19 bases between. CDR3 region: CASSPSTPPAPQYF. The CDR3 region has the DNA TGTGCCAGCAGCCCTTCGACCCCCCCGGCCCCCCAGTACTTC.

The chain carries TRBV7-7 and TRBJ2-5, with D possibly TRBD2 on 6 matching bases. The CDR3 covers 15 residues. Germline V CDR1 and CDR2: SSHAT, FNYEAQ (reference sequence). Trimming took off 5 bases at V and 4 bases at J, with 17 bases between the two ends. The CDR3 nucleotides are TGTGCCAGCAGCCCTAGCGCCCACCGGGGAGAGACCCAGTACTTC. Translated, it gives CASSPSAHRGETQYF.

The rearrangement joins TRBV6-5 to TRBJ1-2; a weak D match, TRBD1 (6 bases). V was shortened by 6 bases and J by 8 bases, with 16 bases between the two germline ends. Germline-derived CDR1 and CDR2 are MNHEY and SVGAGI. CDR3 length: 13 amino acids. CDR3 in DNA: TGTGCCAGCAGAACGGGGGCCGGTCCGGGCTACACCTTC. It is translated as CASRTGAGPGYTF.

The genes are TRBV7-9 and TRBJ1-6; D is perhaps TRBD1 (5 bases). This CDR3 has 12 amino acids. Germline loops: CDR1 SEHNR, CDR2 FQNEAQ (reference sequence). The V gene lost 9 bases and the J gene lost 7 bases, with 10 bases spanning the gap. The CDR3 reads CASGEGNSPLHF. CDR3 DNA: TGTGCCAGTGGAGAGGGGAATTCACCCCTCCACTTT.

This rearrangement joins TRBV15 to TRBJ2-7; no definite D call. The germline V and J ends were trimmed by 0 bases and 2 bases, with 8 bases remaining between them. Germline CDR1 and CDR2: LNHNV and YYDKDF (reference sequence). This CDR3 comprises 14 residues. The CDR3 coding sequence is TGTGCCACCAGCAGAGAATTCGGGCCCTACGAGCAGTACTTC. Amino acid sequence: CATSREFGPYEQYF.

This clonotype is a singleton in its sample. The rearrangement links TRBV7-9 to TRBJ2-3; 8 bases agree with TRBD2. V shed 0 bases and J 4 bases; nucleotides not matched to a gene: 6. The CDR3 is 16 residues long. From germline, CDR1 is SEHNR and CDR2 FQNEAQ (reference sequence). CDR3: CASSLARSGGADTQYF. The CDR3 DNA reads TGTGCCAGCAGCTTAGCGCGGAGCGGGGGTGCAGATACGCAGTATTTT.

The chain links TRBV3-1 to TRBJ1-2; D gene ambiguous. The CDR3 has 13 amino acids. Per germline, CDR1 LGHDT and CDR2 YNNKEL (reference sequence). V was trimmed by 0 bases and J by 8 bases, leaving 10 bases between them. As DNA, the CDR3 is TGTGCCAGCAGCCAAGAGCAGGCGAGGGGCTACACCTTC. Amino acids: CASSQEQARGYTF.

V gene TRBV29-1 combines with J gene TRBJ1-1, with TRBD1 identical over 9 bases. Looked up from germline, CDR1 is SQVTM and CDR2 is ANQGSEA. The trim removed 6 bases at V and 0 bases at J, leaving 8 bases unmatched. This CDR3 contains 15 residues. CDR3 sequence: CSVGPTGGLNTEAFF. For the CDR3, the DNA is TGCAGCGTGGGGCCGACAGGGGGATTGAACACTGAAGCTTTCTTT.

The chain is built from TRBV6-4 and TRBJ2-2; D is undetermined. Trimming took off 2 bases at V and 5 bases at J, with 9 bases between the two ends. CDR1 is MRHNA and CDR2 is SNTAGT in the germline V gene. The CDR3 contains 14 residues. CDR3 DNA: TGTGCCAGCAGTGACAGGAGAGGTACCGGGGAGCTGTTTTTT. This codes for CASSDRRGTGELFF.

In nucleotides, the CDR3 is TGCAGCGCCCAGTGGCAGAATAATGAAAAACTGTTTTTT. Residues: CSAQWQNNEKLFF. The gene calls are TRBV29-1 and TRBJ1-4; D ambiguous. The CDR3 contains 13 residues. V was clipped by 7 bases and J by 4 bases, with 13 bases between them. Germline lookup yields CDR1 SQVTM and CDR2 ANQGSEA.

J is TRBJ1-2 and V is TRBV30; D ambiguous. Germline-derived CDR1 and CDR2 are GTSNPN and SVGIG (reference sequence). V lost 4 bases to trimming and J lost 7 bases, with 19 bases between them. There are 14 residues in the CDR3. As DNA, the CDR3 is TGTGCCTGGACTATACTGGCACGGGAGGGTGGCTACACCTTC. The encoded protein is CAWTILAREGGYTF.

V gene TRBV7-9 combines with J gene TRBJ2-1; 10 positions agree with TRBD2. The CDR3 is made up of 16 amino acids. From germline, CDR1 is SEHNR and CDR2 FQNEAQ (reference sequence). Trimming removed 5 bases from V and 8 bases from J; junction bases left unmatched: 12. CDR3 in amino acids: CASSPATSGRGDEQFF. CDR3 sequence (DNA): TGTGCCAGCAGCCCTGCGACTAGCGGGCGTGGAGATGAGCAGTTCTTC.

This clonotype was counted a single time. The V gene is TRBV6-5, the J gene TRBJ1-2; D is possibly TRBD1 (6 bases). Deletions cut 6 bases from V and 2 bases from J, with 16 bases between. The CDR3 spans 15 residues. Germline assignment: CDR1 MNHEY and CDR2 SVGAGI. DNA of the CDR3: TGTGCCAGCAGCCCCGGGGGGGGCAACAACTATGGCTACACCTTC. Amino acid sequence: CASSPGGGNNYGYTF.

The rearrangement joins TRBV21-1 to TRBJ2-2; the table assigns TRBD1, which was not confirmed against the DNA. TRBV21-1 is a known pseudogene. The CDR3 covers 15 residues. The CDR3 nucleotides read TGTGCCAGCAGCGTGAGGGGGACGAACACCGGGGAGCTGTTTTTT. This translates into CASSVRGTNTGELFF.

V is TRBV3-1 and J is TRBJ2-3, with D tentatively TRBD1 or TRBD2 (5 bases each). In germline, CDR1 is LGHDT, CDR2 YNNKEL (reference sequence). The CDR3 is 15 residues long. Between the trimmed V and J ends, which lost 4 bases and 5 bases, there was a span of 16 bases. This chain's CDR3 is CASSPPGVRGDTQYF. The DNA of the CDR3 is TGTGCCAGCAGCCCCCCGGGCGTGAGGGGAGATACGCAGTATTTT.

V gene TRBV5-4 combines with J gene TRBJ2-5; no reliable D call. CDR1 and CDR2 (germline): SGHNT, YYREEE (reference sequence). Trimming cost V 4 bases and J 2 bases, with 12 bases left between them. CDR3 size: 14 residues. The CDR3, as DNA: TGTGCCAGCAGCCACCCATCCACTCAAGAGACCCAGTACTTC. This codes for CASSHPSTQETQYF.

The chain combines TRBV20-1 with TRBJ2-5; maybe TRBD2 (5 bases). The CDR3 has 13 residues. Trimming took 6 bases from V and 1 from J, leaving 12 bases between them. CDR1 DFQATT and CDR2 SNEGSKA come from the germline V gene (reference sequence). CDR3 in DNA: TGCAGTGCGCTAGCAGAAGCCCAAGAGACCCAGTACTTC. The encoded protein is CSALAEAQETQYF.

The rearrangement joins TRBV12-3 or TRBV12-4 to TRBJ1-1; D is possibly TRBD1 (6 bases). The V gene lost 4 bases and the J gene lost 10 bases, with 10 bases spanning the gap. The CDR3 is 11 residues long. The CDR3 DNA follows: TGTGCCAGCAGTTCAACAGGGTTAGCTTTCTTT. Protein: CASSSTGLAFF.

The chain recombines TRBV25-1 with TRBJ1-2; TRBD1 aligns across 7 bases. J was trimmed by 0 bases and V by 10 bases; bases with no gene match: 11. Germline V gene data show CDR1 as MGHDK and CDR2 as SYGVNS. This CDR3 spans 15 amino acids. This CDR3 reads CAIPGQQPSNYGYTF. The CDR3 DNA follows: TGTGCCATTCCGGGACAGCAGCCGTCTAACTATGGCTACACCTTC.

The CDR3: CSARDPRTGRFEKLFF. In DNA, the CDR3 is TGCAGTGCTAGAGACCCCCGGACAGGGAGGTTTGAAAAACTGTTTTTT. The chain carries TRBV20-1 and TRBJ1-4, with 8 bases lining up with TRBD1. V lost 0 bases to trimming and J lost 7 bases; unmatched junction nucleotides: 10. The length of the CDR3 is 16 residues. CDR1 is DFQATT, CDR2 SNEGSKA, per germline (reference sequence).

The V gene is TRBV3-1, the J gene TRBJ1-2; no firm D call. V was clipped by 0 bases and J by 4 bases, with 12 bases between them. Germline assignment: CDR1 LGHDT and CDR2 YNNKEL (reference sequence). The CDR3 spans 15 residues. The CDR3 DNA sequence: TGTGCCAGCAGCCAAGATGTGGCCATCTCCTATGGCTACACCTTC. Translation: CASSQDVAISYGYTF.

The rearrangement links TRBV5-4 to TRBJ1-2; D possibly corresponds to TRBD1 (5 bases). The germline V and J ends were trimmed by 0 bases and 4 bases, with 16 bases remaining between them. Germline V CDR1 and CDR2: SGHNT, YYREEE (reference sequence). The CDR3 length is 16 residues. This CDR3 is CASSLGTGRRGYGYTF. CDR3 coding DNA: TGTGCCAGCAGCTTGGGGACGGGGAGAAGGGGCTATGGCTACACCTTC.

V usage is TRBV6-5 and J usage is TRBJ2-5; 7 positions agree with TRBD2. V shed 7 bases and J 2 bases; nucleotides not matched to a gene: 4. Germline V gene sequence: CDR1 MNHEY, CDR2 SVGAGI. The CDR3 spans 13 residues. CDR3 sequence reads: CASIPAGQETQYF. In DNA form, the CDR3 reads TGTGCCAGCATTCCAGCGGGGCAAGAGACCCAGTACTTC.

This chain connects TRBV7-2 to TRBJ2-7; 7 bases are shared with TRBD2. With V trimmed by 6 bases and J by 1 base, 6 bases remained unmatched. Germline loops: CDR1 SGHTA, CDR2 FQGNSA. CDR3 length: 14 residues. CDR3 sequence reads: CASRGGTYSYEQYF. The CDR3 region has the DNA TGTGCCAGCAGGGGGGGGACGTATTCCTACGAGCAGTACTTC.

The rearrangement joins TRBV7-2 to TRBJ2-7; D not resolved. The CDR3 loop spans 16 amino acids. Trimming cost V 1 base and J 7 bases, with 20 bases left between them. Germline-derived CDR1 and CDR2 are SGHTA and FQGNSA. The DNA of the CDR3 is TGTGCCAGCAGCTTAGAAGGACCACTGACTCCTGGGGAGCAGTACTTC. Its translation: CASSLEGPLTPGEQYF.

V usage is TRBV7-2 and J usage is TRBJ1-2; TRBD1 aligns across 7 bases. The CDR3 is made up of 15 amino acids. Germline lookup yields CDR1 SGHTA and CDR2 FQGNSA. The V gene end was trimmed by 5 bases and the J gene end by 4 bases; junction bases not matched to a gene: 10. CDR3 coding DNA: TGTGCCAGCAGCATCCGGGACAGCCGCATCTATGGCTACACCTTC. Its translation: CASSIRDSRIYGYTF.

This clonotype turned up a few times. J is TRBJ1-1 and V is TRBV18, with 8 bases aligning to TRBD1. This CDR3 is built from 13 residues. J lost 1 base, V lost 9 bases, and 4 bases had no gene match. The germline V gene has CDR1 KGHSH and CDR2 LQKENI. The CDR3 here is CASSGQANTEAFF. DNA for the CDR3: TGTGCCAGTTCGGGACAGGCGAACACTGAAGCTTTCTTT. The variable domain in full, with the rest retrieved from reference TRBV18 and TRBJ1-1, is NAGVMQNPRHLVRRRGQEARLRCSPMKGHSHVYWYRQLPEEGLKFMVYLQKENIIDESGMPKERFSAEFPKEGPSILRIQQVVRGDSAAYFCASSGQANTEAFFGQGTRLTVV.